This entry is about one TCR beta chain. This clonotype was detected only a few times. This receptor's antigen is unknown. Base qualities are not at hand, and no much larger clone is one base apart. The entry originates in a study of CD8+CD57+ T cells in acquired aplastic anemia (dated by TCRdb to the late 2010s). Study-wide context: A mean of roughly 3.2 ug of DNA, ranging from about 0.2 to 27.4 ug, was extracted from sorted CD4+ and CD8+ cells. CD8+CD57+ expansion was defined as a frequency above the mean frequency observed in healthy subjects.

Results and caveats for the whole study, not just this receptor: Roughly 31 CD8+ CDR3 sequences were shared between patients and controls but appeared highly expressed in patients and within their immunodominant clones. CD8+ Simpson's diversity did not differ significantly between patients and healthy controls (P=0.060).

The CDR3 goes from the cysteine to the phenylalanine over 13 residues. Kept here is only the CDR3 DNA, which spans 39 bases and is read in frame from base 1. The CDR1 and CDR2 encoded by the germline V gene are MGHDK and SYGVNS. V has 8 bases trimmed and J has 4 bases trimmed; junction bases matching no gene number 8. The patients picked for sequencing were ones in whom flow cytometry had shown an expansion of CD8+CD57+ cells. Every patient had a diagnosis of severe acquired aplastic anemia based on International Study of Aplastic Anemia and Agranulocytosis and Camitta criteria. No patient had received any therapy when blood was sampled. In this study, sorted CD4+ and CD8+ T cells from the blood of healthy subjects and of severe aplastic anemia patients had their TCR repertoires deep-sequenced. Patients were enrolled under clinicaltrials.gov protocols 00001620, 01623167, 00001397, 00071045, 00081523 and 00961064 in the USA. Ficoll-Paque density gradient centrifugation was used to isolate peripheral blood mononuclear cells. CD4+ and CD8+ T cells were sorted by FACS or magnetic beads before DNA extraction.

TCR beta VDJ combination and CDR3 sequence profiling used genomic DNA as the template. TCR repertoire sequencing was run on an Illumina HiSeq 2000. The authors' pipeline ran thus. TRBV/TRBJ rearrangement plots, CDR3 size and DJ length profiles, and Simpson's diversity index were used to evaluate the repertoires. The most abundant DNA sequence in the deep sequencing data was taken as the immunodominant clone. CDR3 amino acid sequences were screened for sharing across subjects and were compared with published repertoires and the VDJdb database. TCRdb reanalyzed the raw reads on its own, using fastp at Q25 for trimming and MiXCR for clone calling, and kept in-frame beta chains. Entries are consolidated by CDR3 protein sequence, retaining the most common genes and DNA. These V and J calls derive from TCRdb rather than the authors' analysis. Within this sample are about 160,000 distinct CDR3 sequences, with less than 50% of them counted one time only. Under 35% of the sample comes from the top ten.

Sample: sorted CD4+, CD8+, or CD8+CD57+ T cells (not recorded which) from PBMCs. The TCR was taken from a human donor with aplastic anemia. The rearranged chain carries TRBV25-1 and TRBJ2-7, with 7 bases aligning to TRBD1. The CDR3 region reads CASFRDSRYEQYF. The DNA is as follows: TGTGCCAGCTTCCGGGACAGTCGTTACGAGCAGTACTTC.